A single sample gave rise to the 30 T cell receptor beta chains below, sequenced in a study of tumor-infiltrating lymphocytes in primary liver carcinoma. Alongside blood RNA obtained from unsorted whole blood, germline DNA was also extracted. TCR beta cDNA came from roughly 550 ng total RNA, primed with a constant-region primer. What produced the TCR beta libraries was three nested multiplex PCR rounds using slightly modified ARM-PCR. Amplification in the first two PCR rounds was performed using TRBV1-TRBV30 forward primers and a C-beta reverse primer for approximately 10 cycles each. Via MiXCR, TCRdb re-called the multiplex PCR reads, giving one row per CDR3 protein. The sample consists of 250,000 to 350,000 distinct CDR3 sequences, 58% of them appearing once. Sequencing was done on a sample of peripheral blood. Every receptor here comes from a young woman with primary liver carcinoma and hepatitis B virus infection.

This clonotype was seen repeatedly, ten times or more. The CDR3 nucleotides are TGTGCCATCAGTGAAGGACAGGGGGCACGCTATGGCTACACCTTC. Translation: CAISEGQGARYGYTF. The chain combines TRBV10-3 with TRBJ1-2, with TRBD1 matching over 11 bases. There are 15 residues in the CDR3. With V trimmed by 3 bases and J by 4 bases, 4 bases remained unmatched. Germline CDR1 reads ENHRY; CDR2 reads SYGVKD.

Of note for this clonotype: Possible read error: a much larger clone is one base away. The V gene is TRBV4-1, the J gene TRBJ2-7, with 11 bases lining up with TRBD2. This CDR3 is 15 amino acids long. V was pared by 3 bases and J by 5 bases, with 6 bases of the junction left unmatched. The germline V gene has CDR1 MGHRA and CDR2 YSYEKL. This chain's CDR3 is CASSHLAGGLHEQYF. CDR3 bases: TGCGCCAGCAGCCACCTAGCGGGAGGCCTCCACGAGCAGTACTTC.

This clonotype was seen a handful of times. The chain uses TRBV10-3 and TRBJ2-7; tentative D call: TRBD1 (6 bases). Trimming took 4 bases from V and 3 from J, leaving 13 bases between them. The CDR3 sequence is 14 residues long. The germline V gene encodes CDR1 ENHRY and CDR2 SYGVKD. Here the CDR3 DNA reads TGTGCCATCAGTGTGGGGGCGCCTATCTACGAGCAGTACTTC. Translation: CAISVGAPIYEQYF.

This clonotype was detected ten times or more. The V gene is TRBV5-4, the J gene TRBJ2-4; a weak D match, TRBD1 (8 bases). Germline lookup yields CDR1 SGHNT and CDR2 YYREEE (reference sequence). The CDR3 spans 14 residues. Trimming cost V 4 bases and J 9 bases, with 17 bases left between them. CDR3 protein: CASSQPNRGGIQYF. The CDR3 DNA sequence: TGTGCCAGCAGCCAACCCAACAGGGGGGGCATTCAGTACTTC.

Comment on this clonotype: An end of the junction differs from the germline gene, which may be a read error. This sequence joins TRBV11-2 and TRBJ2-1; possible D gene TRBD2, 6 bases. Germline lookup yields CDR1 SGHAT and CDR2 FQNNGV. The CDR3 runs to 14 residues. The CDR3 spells CASILGSRGNEQFF. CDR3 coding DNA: TGTGCCAGCATCTTAGGGAGTCGCGGGAATGAGCAATTCTTC.

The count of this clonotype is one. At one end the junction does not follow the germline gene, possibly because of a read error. The CDR3: CSGRRNTGELFF. The CDR3 nucleotides read TGCAGCGGGAGGAGGAACACCGGGGAGCTATTTTTT. The J gene is TRBJ2-2, the V gene TRBV30; 9 bases line up with TRBD2. The length of the CDR3 is 12 residues. Germline-derived CDR1 and CDR2 are GTSNPN and SVGIG (reference sequence).

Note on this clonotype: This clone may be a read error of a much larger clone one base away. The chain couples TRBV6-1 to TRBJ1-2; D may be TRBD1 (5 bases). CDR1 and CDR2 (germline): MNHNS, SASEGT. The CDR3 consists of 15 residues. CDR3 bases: TGTGCCAGCAGTGAAGGTCTGGGGGAGTTCTATGACTACACCTTC. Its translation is CASSEGLGEFYDYTF.

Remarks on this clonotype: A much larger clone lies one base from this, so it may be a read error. Here the CDR3 reads CSVVLAGGWSGELFF. The CDR3 DNA sequence: TGCAGCGTTGTCCTAGCGGGAGGGTGGAGCGGGGAGCTGTTTTTT. The genes are TRBV29-1 and TRBJ2-2; 12 bases line up with TRBD2. V shed 4 bases and J 7 bases; nucleotides not matched to a gene: 7. CDR3 length: 15 amino acids. Per the germline V gene, CDR1 is SQVTM and CDR2 is ANQGSEA.

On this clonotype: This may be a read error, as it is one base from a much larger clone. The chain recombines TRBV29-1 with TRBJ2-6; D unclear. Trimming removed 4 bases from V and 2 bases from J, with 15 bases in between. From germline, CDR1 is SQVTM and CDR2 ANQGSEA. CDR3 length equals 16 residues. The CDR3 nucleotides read TGCAGCGTTGTATTTGCGGCTGCCCCTGGGGCCAACGTCCTGACTTTC. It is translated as CSVVFAAAPGANVLTF.

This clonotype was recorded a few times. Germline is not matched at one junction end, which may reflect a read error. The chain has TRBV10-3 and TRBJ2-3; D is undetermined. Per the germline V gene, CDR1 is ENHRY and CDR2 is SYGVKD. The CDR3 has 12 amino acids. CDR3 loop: CAISGSTDTQNF. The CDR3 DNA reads TGTGCCATCAGTGGGAGCACAGATACGCAGAATTTT.

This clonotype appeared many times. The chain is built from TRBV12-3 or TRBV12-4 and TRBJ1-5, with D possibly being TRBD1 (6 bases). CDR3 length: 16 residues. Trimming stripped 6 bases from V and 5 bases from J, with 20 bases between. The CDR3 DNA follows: TGTGCCAGCAGCCAGGGGTCCGTCTCAGTGTATCAGCCCCAGCATTTT. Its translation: CASSQGSVSVYQPQHF.

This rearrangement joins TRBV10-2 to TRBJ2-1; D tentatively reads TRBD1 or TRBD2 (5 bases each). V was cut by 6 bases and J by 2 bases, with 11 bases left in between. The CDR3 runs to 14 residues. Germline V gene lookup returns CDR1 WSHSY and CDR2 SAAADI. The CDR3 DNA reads TGCGCCAGCAGGGGGACCAGGCCCTACAATGAGCAGTTCTTC. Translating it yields CASRGTRPYNEQFF.

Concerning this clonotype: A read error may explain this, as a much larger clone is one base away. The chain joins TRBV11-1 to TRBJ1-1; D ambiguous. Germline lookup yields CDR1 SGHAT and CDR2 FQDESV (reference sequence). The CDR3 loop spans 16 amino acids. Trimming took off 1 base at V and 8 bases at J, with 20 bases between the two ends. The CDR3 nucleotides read TGTGCCAGCAGCTTAGACGTGGTCGCCTACTCGGGGGAAGCTTTCTTT. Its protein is CASSLDVVAYSGEAFF. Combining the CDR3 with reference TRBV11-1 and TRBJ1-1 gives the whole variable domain EAEVAQSPRYKITEKSQAVAFWCDPISGHATLYWYRQILGQGPELLVQFQDESVVDDSQLPKDRFSAERLKGVDSTLKIQPAELGDSAMYLCASSLDVVAYSGEAFFGQGTRLTVV.

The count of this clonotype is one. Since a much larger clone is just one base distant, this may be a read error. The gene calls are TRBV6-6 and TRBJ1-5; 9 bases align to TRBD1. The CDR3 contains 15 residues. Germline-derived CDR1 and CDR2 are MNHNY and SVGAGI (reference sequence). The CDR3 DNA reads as TGTACCAGCAGTTTTGACAGGGGGTACAATCAGCCCCAGCATTTT. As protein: CTSSFDRGYNQPQHF.

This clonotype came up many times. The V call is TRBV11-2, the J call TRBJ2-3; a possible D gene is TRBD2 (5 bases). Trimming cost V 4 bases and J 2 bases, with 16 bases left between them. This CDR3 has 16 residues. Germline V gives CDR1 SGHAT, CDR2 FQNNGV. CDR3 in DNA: TGTGCCAGCAGCTCTACCCGGTTCGGGGTCACAGATACGCAGTATTTT. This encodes CASSSTRFGVTDTQYF.

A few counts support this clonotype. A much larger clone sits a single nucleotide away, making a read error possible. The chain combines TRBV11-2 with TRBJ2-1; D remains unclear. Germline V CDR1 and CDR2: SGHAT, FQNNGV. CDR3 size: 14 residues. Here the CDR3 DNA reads TGTGCCAGCAGCTTAACGTCTGGTCACAATGGGCAGTTCTTC. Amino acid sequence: CASSLTSGHNGQFF.

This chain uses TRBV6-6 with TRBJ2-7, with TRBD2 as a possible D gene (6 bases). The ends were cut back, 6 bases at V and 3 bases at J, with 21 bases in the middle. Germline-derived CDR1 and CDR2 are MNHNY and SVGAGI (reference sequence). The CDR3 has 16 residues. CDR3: CASSPSEAGKGYEQYF. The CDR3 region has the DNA TGTGCCAGCAGCCCCAGCGAGGCGGGAAAGGGCTACGAGCAGTACTTC.

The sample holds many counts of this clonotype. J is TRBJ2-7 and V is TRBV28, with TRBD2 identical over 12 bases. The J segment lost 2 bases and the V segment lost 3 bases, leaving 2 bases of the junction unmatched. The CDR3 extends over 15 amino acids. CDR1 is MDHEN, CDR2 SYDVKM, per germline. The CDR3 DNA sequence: TGTGCCAGCAGTTTGACTAGCGGGGGAGCCTACGAGCAGTACTTC. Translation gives CASSLTSGGAYEQYF.

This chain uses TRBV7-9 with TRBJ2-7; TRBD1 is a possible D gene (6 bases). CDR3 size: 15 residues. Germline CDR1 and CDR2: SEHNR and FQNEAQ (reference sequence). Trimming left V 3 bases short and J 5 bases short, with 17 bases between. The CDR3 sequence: CASSFVGTGQNEQYF. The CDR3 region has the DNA TGTGCCAGCAGCTTCGTGGGGACGGGACAAAACGAGCAGTACTTC.

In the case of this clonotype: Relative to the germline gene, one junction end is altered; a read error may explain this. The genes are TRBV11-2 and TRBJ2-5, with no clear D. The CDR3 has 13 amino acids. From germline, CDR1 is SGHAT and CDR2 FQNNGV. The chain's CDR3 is CASSLGHQVTQYF. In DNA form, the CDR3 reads TGTGCCAGCAGCTTAGGTCACCAAGTGACCCAGTACTTC.

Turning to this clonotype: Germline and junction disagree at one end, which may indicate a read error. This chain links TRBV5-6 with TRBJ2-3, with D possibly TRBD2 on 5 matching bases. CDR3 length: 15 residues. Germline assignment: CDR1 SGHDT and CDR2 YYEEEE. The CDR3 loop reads CASRRLPDSADAQYF. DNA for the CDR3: TGTGCCAGCAGGCGACTTCCGGATAGCGCAGATGCGCAGTATTTT.

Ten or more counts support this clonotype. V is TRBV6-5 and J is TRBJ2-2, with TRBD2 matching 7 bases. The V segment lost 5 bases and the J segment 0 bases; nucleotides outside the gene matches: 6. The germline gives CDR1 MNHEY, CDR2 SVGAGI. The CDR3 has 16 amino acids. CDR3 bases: TGTGCCAGCAGTGCGTCGGGAGGAACGAACACCGGGGAGCTGTTTTTT. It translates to CASSASGGTNTGELFF.

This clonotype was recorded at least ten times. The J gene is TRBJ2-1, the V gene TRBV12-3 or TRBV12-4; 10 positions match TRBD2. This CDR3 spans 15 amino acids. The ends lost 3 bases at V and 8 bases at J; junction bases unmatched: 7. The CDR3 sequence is CASSFWTSGRDEQFF. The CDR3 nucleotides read TGTGCCAGCAGTTTCTGGACTAGCGGACGGGATGAGCAGTTCTTC.

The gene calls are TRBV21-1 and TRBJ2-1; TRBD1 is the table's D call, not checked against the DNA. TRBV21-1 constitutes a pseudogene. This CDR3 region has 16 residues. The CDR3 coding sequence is TGTGCCAGCAGCAAAGATGAACAGGAGAGTGACTATGAGCAGTTCTTC. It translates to CASSKDEQESDYEQFF.

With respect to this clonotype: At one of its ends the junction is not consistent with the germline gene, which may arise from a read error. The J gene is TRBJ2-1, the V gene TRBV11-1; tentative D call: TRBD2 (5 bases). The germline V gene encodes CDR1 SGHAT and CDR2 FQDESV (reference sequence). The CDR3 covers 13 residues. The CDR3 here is CTSSLEHTREQFF. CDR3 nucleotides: TGTACCAGCAGCTTAGAACACACTAGGGAGCAATTTTTC.

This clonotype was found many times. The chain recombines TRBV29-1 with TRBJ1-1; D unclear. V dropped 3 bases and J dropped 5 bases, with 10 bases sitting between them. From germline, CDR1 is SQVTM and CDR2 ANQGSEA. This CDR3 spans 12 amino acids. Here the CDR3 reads CSVESGSTEAFF. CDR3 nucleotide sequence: TGCAGCGTTGAGAGCGGGTCGACTGAAGCTTTCTTT.

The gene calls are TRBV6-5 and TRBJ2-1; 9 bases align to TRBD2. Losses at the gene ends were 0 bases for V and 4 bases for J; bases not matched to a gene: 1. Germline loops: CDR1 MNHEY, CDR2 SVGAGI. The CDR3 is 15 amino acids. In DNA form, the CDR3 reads TGTGCCAGCAGTTACTCGCGGGAGGGGTACAATGAGCAGTTCTTC. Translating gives CASSYSREGYNEQFF.

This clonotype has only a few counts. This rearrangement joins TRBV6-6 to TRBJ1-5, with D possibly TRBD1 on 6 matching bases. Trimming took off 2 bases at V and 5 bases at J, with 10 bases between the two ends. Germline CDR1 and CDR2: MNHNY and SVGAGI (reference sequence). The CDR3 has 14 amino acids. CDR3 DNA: TGTGCCAGCAGTTACAGGGGGGGGGATCAGCCCCAGCATTTT. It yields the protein CASSYRGGDQPQHF.

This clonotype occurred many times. The CDR3 here is CASSQGRNAPQHF. CDR3 nucleotides: TGCGCCAGCAGCCAGGGTAGGAATGCGCCCCAGCATTTT. This chain links TRBV4-3 with TRBJ1-5; D ambiguous. CDR3 length: 13 residues. Per germline, CDR1 LGHNA and CDR2 YSLEER. V lost 3 bases and J lost 9, with 12 bases in between.

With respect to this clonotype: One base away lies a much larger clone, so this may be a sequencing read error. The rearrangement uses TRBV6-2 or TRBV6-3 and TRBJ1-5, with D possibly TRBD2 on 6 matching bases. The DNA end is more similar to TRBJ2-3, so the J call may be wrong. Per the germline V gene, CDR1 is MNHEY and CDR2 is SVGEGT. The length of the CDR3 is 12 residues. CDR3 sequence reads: CASTDYNQPQYF. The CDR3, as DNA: TGTGCCAGCACGGACTACAATCAGCCCCAGTATTTT.